These 8 T cell receptor beta chains originate from one sample sequenced in a study of T cell repertoires in cytomegalovirus infection. Each CDR3 protein gets one entry after TCRdb re-called the reads with MiXCR. The table has fewer than 650,000 distinct CDR3 sequences, 40% seen once; the top ten hold 48%. Their specific antigens are unknown. Here the sequenced sample was cultured PBMCs, taken from culture after CMV antigen stimulation. The source is a human donor in good health (CMV status not recorded). Some clones in this sample may be carry-over from other donors' samples.

This clonotype was recorded at least ten times. The chain carries TRBV7-2 and TRBJ2-3, with TRBD2 matching 8 bases. Trimming removed 5 bases from V and 1 base from J; junction bases left unmatched: 8. CDR1 and CDR2 from the germline V gene are SGHTA and FQGNSA. This CDR3 comprises 16 residues. The CDR3 loop reads CASSTIAGSRTDTQYF. The CDR3 region has the DNA TGTGCCAGCAGCACGATAGCGGGGAGCCGCACAGATACGCAGTATTTT. The variable domain in full, completed from reference TRBV7-2 and TRBJ2-3, reads GAGVSQSPSNKVTEKGKDVELRCDPISGHTALYWYRQSLGQGLEFLIYFQGNSAPDKSGLPSDRFSAERTGGSVSTLTIQRTQQEDSAVYLCASSTIAGSRTDTQYFGPGTRLTVL.

This clonotype was recorded a few times. This rearrangement joins TRBV7-6 to TRBJ1-6; no clear D. V lost 3 bases, J lost 7 bases, and 13 bases lay in between. Germline-derived CDR1 and CDR2 are SGHVS and FNYEAQ. The CDR3 is 15 residues long. The CDR3 sequence is CASSLRAAGNSPLHF. DNA of the CDR3: TGTGCCAGCAGCTTGAGGGCAGCGGGCAATTCACCCCTCCACTTT.

This clonotype was recorded a few times. V gene TRBV20-1 combines with J gene TRBJ2-3; the D call may be TRBD1 or TRBD2 (6 bases each). The CDR3 consists of 13 residues. Germline-derived CDR1 and CDR2 are DFQATT and SNEGSKA (reference sequence). V was shortened by 3 bases and J by 4 bases, with 11 bases between the two germline ends. CDR3: CSASGGHSDTQYF. The CDR3 DNA sequence: TGCAGTGCTAGTGGGGGGCACTCAGATACGCAGTATTTT.

To note about this clonotype: Sequence at one end of the junction differs from germline and may be a read error. This chain's CDR3 is CAWSEKFLGELFF. CDR3 bases: TGTGCCTGGAGTGAAAAGTTCCTCGGGGAACTGTTTTTT. The chain has TRBV30 and TRBJ2-2; D might be TRBD2 (5 bases). CDR1 and CDR2 (germline): GTSNPN, SVGIG (reference sequence). The CDR3 is 13 residues long. Full variable domain (remainder filled in from reference TRBV30 and TRBJ2-2): SQTIHQWPATLVQPVGSPLSLECTVEGTSNPNLYWYRQAAGRGLQLLFYSVGIGQISSEVPQNLSASRPQDRQFILSSKKLLLSDSGFYLCAWSEKFLGELFFGEGSRLTVL.

V usage is TRBV7-2 and J usage is TRBJ1-3, with 8 bases matching TRBD1. The V and J ends lost 3 bases and 4 bases, in that order; junction bases with no gene match: 5. The CDR3 totals 15 residues. Germline assignment: CDR1 SGHTA and CDR2 FQGNSA. CDR3 sequence reads: CASSFARTGGNTIYF. For the CDR3, the DNA is TGTGCCAGCAGCTTCGCCCGGACAGGGGGAAACACCATATATTTT.

This clonotype showed up just a few times. J is TRBJ1-3 and V is TRBV7-2; D is unclear. The CDR3 extends over 16 amino acids. Germline V gene data show CDR1 as SGHTA and CDR2 as FQGNSA. Trimming shortened V by 0 bases and J by 4 bases, and 13 bases separated the two germline ends. This CDR3 reads CASSLALRARGNTIYF. The CDR3 DNA reads TGTGCCAGCAGCTTAGCTCTGAGGGCGCGAGGAAACACCATATATTTT.

This clonotype was counted only a few times. This sequence joins TRBV7-9 and TRBJ2-7; D tentatively fits TRBD1 or TRBD2 (5 bases each). The V end was cut by 4 bases, the J end by 2 bases, with 12 bases between. CDR3 length: 14 amino acids. The germline V gene encodes CDR1 SEHNR and CDR2 FQNEAQ (reference sequence). CDR3 amino acids: CASSSGTHAYEQYF. CDR3 nucleotide sequence: TGTGCCAGCAGCTCCGGGACGCATGCCTACGAGCAGTACTTC.

The chain links TRBV6-2 or TRBV6-3 to TRBJ2-5; D might be TRBD1 or TRBD2, each matching 5 bases. This CDR3 spans 13 amino acids. Trimming stripped 6 bases from V and 4 bases from J, with 12 bases between. Germline assignment: CDR1 MNHEY and CDR2 SVGEGT. The CDR3 loop reads CASRAGTSETQYF. CDR3 DNA sequence: TGTGCCAGCAGAGCTGGGACGTCAGAGACCCAGTACTTC.